The 25 T cell receptor beta chains given below trace back to one sample, sequenced in a study of identifying expanded T cells in peripheral blood (dated 2019 in TCRdb). The receptor library was made with the immunoSEQ multiplex PCR assay. This is the immuneACCESS table as TCRdb keeps it, with only in-frame sequences that have V and J called. A part of the clones is gone; compared with another copy, unresolved V genes explain less than half, and the rest is unexplained. This sample is represented by around 76,000 clones; roughly 90% of them were singletons. The ten top clones hold over 2.5% of the sample. Sequencing used blood. These receptors all come from a person aged 18 to 75 in good health.

Remarks on this clone: Sequence at one end of the junction differs from germline and may be a read error. The chain employs TRBV9 and TRBJ2-2; 10 bases agree with TRBD2. This CDR3 spans 16 amino acids. CDR1 and CDR2 from the germline V gene are SGDLS and YYNGEE. CDR3 DNA: TGTGCCGGCAGCGCCCAGCGGGGGGGCATCACCGGGGAGCTGTTTTTT. The encoded protein is CAGSAQRGGITGELFF. Variable domain in full (rest from reference TRBV9 and TRBJ2-2): DSGVTQTPKHLITATGQRVTLRCSPRSGDLSVYWYQQSLDQGLQFLIQYYNGEERAKGNILERFSAQQFPDLHSELNLSSLELGDSALYFCAGSAQRGGITGELFFGEGSRLTVL.

This clone was detected a few times. This chain links TRBV29-1 with TRBJ1-2, with 9 bases matching TRBD1. Germline CDR1 and CDR2: SQVTM and ANQGSEA. The CDR3 sequence is 13 residues long. Losses at the gene ends were 6 bases for V and 8 bases for J; bases not matched to a gene: 10. The CDR3 DNA reads as TGCAGCGTCGAGGGACAGGGTCAAGGGGGCTACACCTTC. Translating gives CSVEGQGQGGYTF.

This clone was counted a few times. Here the CDR3 DNA reads TGCGCCAGCAGCCAAGGGCGGAAGACAGATACGCAGTATTTT. Protein: CASSQGRKTDTQYF. The chain uses TRBV4-3 and TRBJ2-3; no firm D call. The CDR3 loop spans 14 amino acids. Germline CDR1 is LGHNA and CDR2 is YSLEER. Deletions cut 1 base from V and 3 bases from J, with 8 bases between.

The chain uses TRBV2 and TRBJ2-7, with TRBD2 matching over 8 bases. The junction had 5 bases not matched to a gene; V was cut back by 1 base and J by 0 bases. The germline CDR1 and CDR2 sequences are SNHLY and FYNNEI. The CDR3 has 16 amino acids. The CDR3 sequence: CASSEGGSGSSYEQYF. In nucleotides, the CDR3 is TGTGCCAGCAGTGAAGGGGGCAGCGGGAGCTCCTACGAGCAGTACTTC.

J is TRBJ1-1 and V is TRBV25-1; D is perhaps TRBD1 (5 bases). The V end lost 10 bases, the J end lost 1 base, and 16 bases lay between the germline ends. Germline V gene sequence: CDR1 MGHDK, CDR2 SYGVNS. The CDR3 totals 14 residues. The CDR3 DNA is TGTGCCACCACGGGACTCCATGGGAACACTGAAGCTTTCTTT. This encodes CATTGLHGNTEAFF.

The genes are TRBV18 and TRBJ2-7, with 12 bases aligning to TRBD1. The CDR3 is made up of 16 amino acids. CDR1 is KGHSH, CDR2 LQKENI, per germline. V lost 2 bases to trimming and J lost 7 bases; unmatched junction nucleotides: 9. CDR3 protein: CASSPSWGQGAGEQYF. DNA for the CDR3: TGTGCCAGCTCACCATCTTGGGGACAGGGGGCCGGGGAGCAGTACTTC.

The chain couples TRBV9 to TRBJ2-5; perhaps TRBD1 as D (6 bases). Germline values: CDR1 SGDLS, CDR2 YYNGEE. This CDR3 spans 13 amino acids. Trimming cost V 4 bases and J 5 bases, with 12 bases left between them. The CDR3 coding sequence is TGTGCCAGCAGCTACTACCAGGGGGAGACCCAGTACTTC. This codes for CASSYYQGETQYF.

This chain uses TRBV4-3 with TRBJ2-2; possible D gene TRBD2, 5 bases. Germline V gene data show CDR1 as LGHNA and CDR2 as YSLEER. The CDR3 contains 12 residues. Between the trimmed V and J ends, which lost 4 bases and 14 bases, there was a span of 14 bases. The CDR3 sequence is CASSLLGGSLFF. For the CDR3, the DNA is TGCGCCAGCAGCCTTCTAGGAGGAAGCCTGTTTTTT.

CDR3 amino acids: CASSLVAGFYEQYF. CDR3 nucleotide sequence: TGCGCCAGCAGCTTGGTGGCAGGGTTCTACGAGCAGTACTTC. The chain has TRBV5-1 and TRBJ2-7, with D perhaps matching TRBD1 (5 bases). Germline V gives CDR1 SGHRS, CDR2 YFSETQ. The CDR3 is 14 residues long. V lost 0 bases, J lost 3 bases, and 10 bases lay in between.

The J gene is TRBJ1-4, the V gene TRBV28, with a tentative D call TRBD1 (6 bases). The length of the CDR3 is 17 residues. Trimming removed 7 bases at V and 0 bases at J, with 18 bases between. CDR1 MDHEN and CDR2 SYDVKM come from the germline V gene. The CDR3 spells CASTLGAYGATNEKLFF. The DNA for the CDR3 is TGTGCCAGCACGTTGGGGGCCTATGGGGCAACTAATGAAAAACTGTTTTTT.

As DNA, the CDR3 is TGTGCCAGCAGTGACGGCAGGGGAGCTAACTATGGCTACACCTTC. The encoded protein is CASSDGRGANYGYTF. This chain uses TRBV6-1 with TRBJ1-2; D perhaps matches TRBD1 (6 bases). This CDR3 comprises 15 residues. Germline loops: CDR1 MNHNS, CDR2 SASEGT. With 3 bases removed from V and 0 bases from J, the gap between germline ends came to 11 bases.

This chain connects TRBV7-9 to TRBJ2-7, with 9 bases fitting TRBD2. With 5 bases clipped from V and 5 bases from J, the junction kept 4 bases outside the gene matches. The CDR3 spans 13 residues. Germline CDR1 is SEHNR and CDR2 is FQNEAQ (reference sequence). The CDR3 region has the DNA TGTGCCAGCAGCCTGGGACTAGCCAACGAGCAGTACTTC. This encodes CASSLGLANEQYF. The variable domain in full, with the rest retrieved from reference TRBV7-9 and TRBJ2-7, is DTGVSQNPRHKITKRGQNVTFRCDPISEHNRLYWYRQTLGQGPEFLTYFQNEAQLEKSRLLSDRFSAERPKGSFSTLEIQRTEQGDSAMYLCASSLGLANEQYFGPGTRLTVT.

The chain employs TRBV11-2 and TRBJ2-7, with a tentative D call TRBD1 (6 bases). This CDR3 has 14 amino acids. Per the germline V gene, CDR1 is SGHAT and CDR2 is FQNNGV. V was pared by 4 bases and J by 6 bases, with 16 bases between. This CDR3 reads CASSSLPSGVEQYF. For the CDR3, the DNA is TGTGCCAGCAGCTCCTTACCTTCAGGGGTCGAGCAGTACTTC.

This chain links TRBV14 with TRBJ2-1; D is possibly TRBD2 (6 bases). CDR3 length: 15 residues. Looked up from germline, CDR1 is SGHDN and CDR2 is FVKESK. V was pared by 4 bases and J by 4 bases, with 14 bases between. Here the CDR3 reads CASSPLEGIYNEQFF. The DNA of the CDR3 is TGTGCCAGCAGCCCCTTGGAGGGTATATACAATGAGCAGTTCTTC.

The chain employs TRBV5-1 and TRBJ2-2, with unresolved D. CDR3 length: 12 residues. Trimming shortened V by 0 bases and J by 6 bases, and 3 bases separated the two germline ends. From germline, CDR1 is SGHRS and CDR2 YFSETQ. The CDR3 nucleotides are TGCGCCAGCAGCTTGGTGTCCGGGGAGCTGTTTTTT. Protein sequence: CASSLVSGELFF.

The rearrangement uses TRBV5-1 and TRBJ1-4; tentatively, D is TRBD1 (5 bases). Trimming removed 7 bases from V and 6 bases from J, with 13 bases in between. Germline V gene lookup returns CDR1 SGHRS and CDR2 YFSETQ. The CDR3 extends over 13 amino acids. CDR3 protein: CASRQGRDEKLFF. CDR3 in DNA: TGCGCCAGCCGGCAGGGAAGGGATGAAAAACTGTTTTTT.

V usage is TRBV29-1 and J usage is TRBJ2-7; a possible D gene is TRBD1 (6 bases). This CDR3 region has 15 residues. V lost 7 bases to trimming and J lost 5 bases, with 24 bases between them. Germline CDR1 and CDR2: SQVTM and ANQGSEA. CDR3 nucleotides: TGCAGCGCTAAGAGGGGGACCCCTCTATGGGACGAGCAGTACTTC. Translation: CSAKRGTPLWDEQYF.

This chain connects TRBV25-1 to TRBJ1-2; D gene unclear. Looked up from germline, CDR1 is MGHDK and CDR2 is SYGVNS. Deletions cut 6 bases from V and 4 bases from J, with 9 bases between. The CDR3 loop spans 12 amino acids. The CDR3 DNA sequence: TGTGCCAGCAGCGGGAGTGGCTATGGCTACACCTTC. This gives the protein CASSGSGYGYTF.

The chain uses TRBV5-4 and TRBJ2-1; weak D call: TRBD2 (6 bases). This CDR3 has 16 amino acids. With 4 bases removed from V and 5 bases from J, the gap between germline ends came to 19 bases. Germline CDR1 reads SGHNT; CDR2 reads YYREEE (reference sequence). As DNA, the CDR3 is TGTGCCAGCAGCCTTGGAAGTCGGGAGTTAAACAATGAGCAGTTCTTC. It encodes CASSLGSRELNNEQFF.

This chain joins TRBV9 and TRBJ2-7; 9 bases line up with TRBD1. After removal of 3 bases from V and 2 bases from J, the junction contained 3 bases not matched to a gene. Per the germline V gene, CDR1 is SGDLS and CDR2 is YYNGEE. The CDR3 loop spans 14 amino acids. CDR3 loop: CASSAGQGPYEQYF. CDR3 DNA: TGTGCCAGCAGCGCCGGACAGGGGCCCTACGAGCAGTACTTC.

The CDR3 loop is CASSPSPDRGHTIYF. CDR3 coding DNA: TGTGCCAGCTCACCATCACCGGACAGGGGGCACACCATATATTTT. The chain has TRBV18 and TRBJ1-3, with TRBD1 matching over 11 bases. V was clipped by 2 bases and J by 8 bases; unmatched bases: 5. Germline loops: CDR1 KGHSH, CDR2 LQKENI. The CDR3 consists of 15 residues.

This rearrangement joins TRBV5-8 to TRBJ2-3, with 7 bases lining up with TRBD2. Germline CDR1 SGHTS, CDR2 YDEGEE. The V segment lost 1 base and the J segment 6 bases; nucleotides outside the gene matches: 14. This CDR3 region has 17 residues. In DNA form, the CDR3 reads TGTGCCAGCAGCTTGAAGGGGACTATCGGGTTGGTCGATACGCAGTATTTT. Translating it yields CASSLKGTIGLVDTQYF.

In the case of this clone: Distinct nucleotide sequences in the sample also encode this CDR3. The CDR3 region is CASSRGGSGANVLTF. CDR3 DNA: TGTGCCAGCAGCCGAGGGGGCTCTGGGGCCAACGTCCTGACTTTC. The chain carries TRBV5-4 and TRBJ2-6; perhaps TRBD1 as D (6 bases). Germline-derived CDR1 and CDR2 are SGHNT and YYREEE (reference sequence). The CDR3 runs to 15 residues. The germline V and J ends were trimmed by 4 bases and 0 bases, with 8 bases remaining between them. The whole variable domain, filled in from reference TRBV5-4 and TRBJ2-6, reads ETGVTQSPTHLIKTRGQQVTLRCSSQSGHNTVSWYQQALGQGPQFIFQYYREEENGRGNFPPRFSGLQFPNYSSELNVNALELDDSALYLCASSRGGSGANVLTFGAGSRLTVL.

In nucleotides, the CDR3 is TGTGCCACCGAGCTAGGGGGAACTAATGAAAAACTGTTTTTT. Protein sequence: CATELGGTNEKLFF. The rearrangement uses TRBV6-5 and TRBJ1-4; TRBD1 is a possible D gene (6 bases). This CDR3 contains 14 residues. CDR1 is MNHEY and CDR2 is SVGAGI in the germline V gene. The V end lost 10 bases, the J end lost 1 base, and 13 bases lay between the germline ends.

The J gene is TRBJ1-2, the V gene TRBV5-4; TRBD1 matches at 12 bases. This CDR3 has 17 residues. Looked up from germline, CDR1 is SGHNT and CDR2 is YYREEE (reference sequence). The ends lost 3 bases at V and 7 bases at J; junction bases unmatched: 13. The CDR3 DNA is TGTGCCAGCAGCTCGAGAACCGAGGGACAGGGGGCAGGTGGCTACACCTTC. Its protein product is CASSSRTEGQGAGGYTF. The full variable domain, completed using reference TRBV5-4 and TRBJ1-2, is ETGVTQSPTHLIKTRGQQVTLRCSSQSGHNTVSWYQQALGQGPQFIFQYYREEENGRGNFPPRFSGLQFPNYSSELNVNALELDDSALYLCASSSRTEGQGAGGYTFGSGTRLTVV.